Each of the 22 T cell receptor beta chains below was sequenced from the same sample in a study of T cells of healthy individuals. TCRdb re-derived calls from the 5' RACE reads in MiXCR, one entry per CDR3 protein. The data contain 60,000 to 70,000 distinct CDR3 sequences, under 20% of them seen just once; the ten biggest clones take up about 4.4%. The receptors come from a human donor in good health.

This clonotype was observed a handful of times. This chain connects TRBV27 to TRBJ2-1; 13 bases are a match to TRBD2. The CDR3 contains 16 residues. V was pared by 5 bases and J by 0 bases, with 1 base of the junction left unmatched. The germline V gene encodes CDR1 MNHEY and CDR2 SMNVEV (reference sequence). In DNA, the CDR3 is TGTGCCAGCAGTAGACTAGCGGGGGGCTCCTACAATGAGCAGTTCTTC. This translates into CASSRLAGGSYNEQFF.

This clonotype was picked up many times. The chain carries TRBV9 and TRBJ2-6, with a possible D match to TRBD1 (5 bases). The V end lost 0 bases, the J end lost 4 bases, and 8 bases lay between the germline ends. This CDR3 has 15 residues. The V gene's germline CDR1 is SGDLS and CDR2 YYNGEE. CDR3 sequence: CASSVEQAGANVLTF. The CDR3 nucleotides are TGTGCCAGCAGCGTAGAACAGGCCGGGGCCAACGTCCTGACTTTC.

In this sample, this clonotype turned up a few times. The genes are TRBV7-3 and TRBJ1-1; D is uncertain. Germline-derived CDR1 and CDR2 are SGHTA and FQGTGA. The CDR3 consists of 13 residues. Trimming cost V 1 base and J 3 bases, with 6 bases left between them. CDR3 coding DNA: TGTGCCAGCAGCTTAAGTTTGCACACTGAAGCTTTCTTT. This sequence encodes CASSLSLHTEAFF.

This clonotype has at least ten counts. The chain recombines TRBV28 with TRBJ1-5; no reliable D call. V was clipped by 3 bases and J by 0 bases, with 9 bases between them. The CDR3 is made up of 15 amino acids. Germline values: CDR1 MDHEN, CDR2 SYDVKM. The CDR3 spells CASSLTLNSNQPQHF. CDR3 nucleotides: TGTGCCAGCAGTTTGACCCTAAATAGCAATCAGCCCCAGCATTTT.

This clonotype was observed a handful of times. The chain employs TRBV12-3 or TRBV12-4 and TRBJ1-5; 8 bases fit TRBD1. V lost 7 bases and J lost 4; bases outside the gene matches: 6. The CDR3 consists of 14 residues. CDR3 nucleotide sequence: TGTGCCAGCAACCCCACAGGGGGTAATCAGCCCCAGCATTTT. This gives the protein CASNPTGGNQPQHF.

The chain carries TRBV7-6 and TRBJ1-4, with unresolved D. The CDR3 has 15 amino acids. V lost 4 bases, J lost 3 bases, and 12 bases lay in between. The germline V gene encodes CDR1 SGHVS and CDR2 FNYEAQ. The DNA of the CDR3 is TGTGCCAGCAGCTATAACTATCCTTCTAATGAAAAACTGTTTTTT. It is translated as CASSYNYPSNEKLFF. Full variable domain (missing parts from reference TRBV7-6 and TRBJ1-4): GAGVSQSPRYKVTKRGQDVALRCDPISGHVSLYWYRQALGQGPEFLTYFNYEAQQDKSGLPNDRFSAERPEGSISTLTIQRTEQRDSAMYRCASSYNYPSNEKLFFGSGTQLSVL.

This clonotype was observed many times. This chain uses TRBV4-1 with TRBJ1-5, with D tentatively TRBD1 (5 bases). With 0 bases removed from V and 6 bases from J, the gap between germline ends came to 12 bases. The CDR3 runs to 15 residues. Germline assignment: CDR1 MGHRA and CDR2 YSYEKL. CDR3 sequence: CASSQDGQGAQPQHF. The CDR3 DNA reads TGCGCCAGCAGCCAAGATGGGCAGGGCGCTCAGCCCCAGCATTTT.

The chain uses TRBV28 and TRBJ1-1, with a weak D call TRBD1 (6 bases). V lost 4 bases, J lost 0 bases, and 15 bases lay in between. CDR1 is MDHEN and CDR2 is SYDVKM in the germline V gene. This CDR3 spans 16 amino acids. The CDR3 is CASSSPIGQLNTEAFF. CDR3 nucleotides: TGTGCCAGCAGTTCCCCGATCGGACAGTTGAACACTGAAGCTTTCTTT.

This clonotype was detected many times. The junction does not match germline at one end; this may be a read error. This chain uses TRBV10-3 with TRBJ1-5; 8 bases fit TRBD1. The CDR3 sequence is 14 residues long. Looked up from germline, CDR1 is ENHRY and CDR2 is SYGVKD. CDR3 coding DNA: TGTGCCATCAGTGATCGACAGGGGAATCCGCCCCAGCATTTT. Translating it yields CAISDRQGNPPQHF.

The chain combines TRBV5-1 with TRBJ1-4; the match to TRBD1 covers 9 bases. CDR1 and CDR2 from the germline V gene are SGHRS and YFSETQ. Unmatched junction bases numbered 8, after V lost 3 bases and J lost 8 bases. This CDR3 spans 15 amino acids. Here the CDR3 DNA reads TGCGCCAGCAGCTCGACGGGACAGGGCCGCGAAAAACTGTTTTTT. Translation gives CASSSTGQGREKLFF.

This clonotype was seen a few times. This chain uses TRBV5-1 with TRBJ1-5, with D maybe TRBD1 (5 bases). Germline CDR1 and CDR2: SGHRS and YFSETQ. This CDR3 is 14 amino acids long. V was shortened by 1 base and J by 6 bases, with 11 bases between the two germline ends. The CDR3 bases are TGCGCCAGCAGCTTGAGATTTGGGGCTCAGCCCCAGCATTTT. This encodes CASSLRFGAQPQHF.

About this clonotype itself: A single base separates this from a much larger clone, so it may be a read error. The rearrangement joins TRBV5-4 to TRBJ2-1, with D maybe TRBD2 (6 bases). V was cut by 0 bases and J by 0 bases, with 16 bases left in between. The length of the CDR3 is 18 residues. Germline-derived CDR1 and CDR2 are SGHNT and YYREEE (reference sequence). CDR3 bases: TGTGCCAGCAGCTTGGGGGTAACTAGCACATACTCCTACAATGAGCAGTTCTTC. It encodes CASSLGVTSTYSYNEQFF.

The chain has TRBV7-2 and TRBJ2-1, with 12 bases fitting TRBD2. The germline gives CDR1 SGHTA, CDR2 FQGNSA. This CDR3 is 17 amino acids long. V was pared by 0 bases and J by 9 bases, with 9 bases of the junction left unmatched. Here the CDR3 reads CASSLAVGLAGRGEQFF. The CDR3 DNA reads TGTGCCAGCAGCTTAGCTGTCGGACTAGCGGGGAGAGGTGAGCAGTTCTTC. Supplemented by reference TRBV7-2 and TRBJ2-1, the full variable domain reads GAGVSQSPSNKVTEKGKDVELRCDPISGHTALYWYRQSLGQGLEFLIYFQGNSAPDKSGLPSDRFSAERTGGSVSTLTIQRTQQEDSAVYLCASSLAVGLAGRGEQFFGPGTRLTVL.

This clonotype was picked up many times. This chain uses TRBV5-1 with TRBJ1-4; TRBD1 is a possible D gene (5 bases). V dropped 2 bases and J dropped 7 bases, with 12 bases sitting between them. CDR1 is SGHRS, CDR2 YFSETQ, per germline. The CDR3 consists of 14 residues. As DNA, the CDR3 is TGCGCCAGCAGCTTCGGGGGAAACGGTGAAAAACTGTTTTTT. Translating gives CASSFGGNGEKLFF.

Ten or more counts support this clonotype. This chain links TRBV12-3 or TRBV12-4 with TRBJ2-4, with D perhaps matching TRBD1 (5 bases). The CDR3 runs 16 residues. Trimming removed 3 bases at V and 0 bases at J, with 12 bases between. CDR3 nucleotide sequence: TGTGCCAGCAGTTTCGGTAACAGGCTAGCCAAAAACATTCAGTACTTC. Translation gives CASSFGNRLAKNIQYF.

This clonotype was detected only a few times. V is TRBV7-6 and J is TRBJ2-1, with 7 bases identical to TRBD1. V gave up 4 bases and J gave up 4 bases; unmatched junction bases: 7. The CDR3 loop spans 15 amino acids. CDR1 and CDR2 (germline): SGHVS, FNYEAQ. The CDR3 DNA follows: TGTGCCAGCAGCTACCCCGGGACAGAGTACAATGAGCAGTTCTTC. Amino acid sequence: CASSYPGTEYNEQFF.

This clonotype was seen a handful of times. This chain uses TRBV12-3 or TRBV12-4 with TRBJ2-3, with D tentatively TRBD2 (7 bases). V was pared by 6 bases and J by 1 base, with 14 bases between. This CDR3 spans 15 amino acids. The CDR3 DNA follows: TGTGCCAGCAGCTGGGGGGCGGGGGGCACAGATACGCAGTATTTT. Protein sequence: CASSWGAGGTDTQYF.

The V gene is TRBV6-2 or TRBV6-3, the J gene TRBJ1-1; 8 bases are shared with TRBD1. Germline lookup yields CDR1 MNHEY and CDR2 SVGEGT. Trimming took 5 bases from V and 0 from J; bases not matched to a gene: 2. The CDR3 length is 14 residues. CDR3: CASSPRGLNTEAFF. In nucleotides, the CDR3 is TGTGCCAGCAGTCCCAGGGGGCTGAACACTGAAGCTTTCTTT.

This clonotype has more than one count but fewer than ten. This chain uses TRBV27 with TRBJ2-1, with D hard to call. Germline CDR1 reads MNHEY; CDR2 reads SMNVEV (reference sequence). The V gene lost 7 bases and the J gene lost 7 bases, with 5 bases spanning the gap. The CDR3 consists of 10 residues. Here the CDR3 DNA reads TGTGCCAGCACGCGAAATGAGCAGTTCTTC. It is translated as CASTRNEQFF.

Note on this clonotype: Just one base apart from a much larger clone, this may be a read error. The rearrangement joins TRBV29-1 to TRBJ2-7; D tentatively fits TRBD1 or TRBD2 (5 bases each). Germline V gives CDR1 SQVTM, CDR2 ANQGSEA. Trimming took 7 bases from V and 0 from J, leaving 13 bases between them. The CDR3 has 13 amino acids. DNA for the CDR3: TGCAGCGCTAGTGGGGGAGTCTCCTACGAGCAGTACTTC. This encodes CSASGGVSYEQYF.

This clonotype was detected many times. This chain uses TRBV2 with TRBJ2-1; 8 bases line up with TRBD1. From germline, CDR1 is SNHLY and CDR2 FYNNEI. Trimming took 7 bases from V and 0 from J; bases not matched to a gene: 5. The CDR3 spans 15 residues. CDR3: CASTATGGSYNEQFF. The CDR3 DNA follows: TGTGCCAGCACCGCCACAGGGGGCTCCTACAATGAGCAGTTCTTC.

The genes are TRBV20-1 and TRBJ1-2; 10 nucleotides match TRBD1. V was clipped by 3 bases and J by 6 bases; unmatched bases: 13. Germline values: CDR1 DFQATT, CDR2 SNEGSKA (reference sequence). The CDR3 is 16 amino acids. CDR3 residues: CSASGDRGDTMHGYTF. The CDR3, as DNA: TGCAGTGCTAGCGGGGACAGGGGTGACACCATGCATGGCTACACCTTC.